These T cell receptor beta chains were read from a single sample in a study of T cell responses to AZD1222 COVID-19 vaccine. The assay was immunoSEQ multiplex PCR, and TCRdb's table has in-frame clones only and misses some. The sample includes approximately 150,000 clones, around 84% seen only once; the top ten take 5% to 5.5%. Material: peripheral blood, obtained 28 days after the second AZD1222 dose. Source of these receptors: an adult who received the AZD1222 COVID-19 vaccine. Each CDR3 is given with its conserved first and last residue. The order of the fields is CDR3 protein, V gene, D gene, J gene. A D gene is named only where the DNA matches it firmly.

CDR3 protein: CASLSMGNQPQHF
V gene: TRBV28
D gene: .
J gene: TRBJ1-5

CDR3 protein: CASSLTTGHNEQFF
V gene: TRBV7-9
D gene: .
J gene: TRBJ2-1

CDR3 protein: CASSLEENTEAFF
V gene: TRBV6-4
D gene: .
J gene: TRBJ1-1

CDR3 protein: CAWNRGSTEAFF
V gene: TRBV30
D gene: .
J gene: TRBJ1-1

CDR3 protein: CASSSIPQRGRSNEQFF
V gene: TRBV7-9
D gene: TRBD2
J gene: TRBJ2-1

CDR3 protein: CASSLPGQGTDTQYF
V gene: TRBV7-2
D gene: TRBD1
J gene: TRBJ2-3

CDR3 protein: CASSLDMSYEQYF
V gene: TRBV7-9
D gene: .
J gene: TRBJ2-7

CDR3 protein: CASSVSPSGGNEQFF
V gene: TRBV9
D gene: TRBD2
J gene: TRBJ2-1

CDR3 protein: CASSLTAPTGELFF
V gene: TRBV6-6
D gene: .
J gene: TRBJ2-2

CDR3 protein: CASSLQGVGEQYF
V gene: TRBV3-1/TRBV3-2
D gene: TRBD1
J gene: TRBJ2-7

CDR3 protein: CASSLGTGSYSPLHF
V gene: TRBV5-1
D gene: TRBD1
J gene: TRBJ1-6

CDR3 protein: CASTGRGYTEAFF
V gene: TRBV6-5
D gene: .
J gene: TRBJ1-1

CDR3 protein: CASSPEPSAEQYF
V gene: TRBV5-1
D gene: .
J gene: TRBJ2-7

CDR3 protein: CASSLDTGTANSPLHF
V gene: TRBV7-6
D gene: TRBD1
J gene: TRBJ1-6

CDR3 protein: CAISVAGARGNTIYF
V gene: TRBV10-3
D gene: .
J gene: TRBJ1-3

CDR3 protein: CASSFFPDGEQYF
V gene: TRBV11-3
D gene: .
J gene: TRBJ2-7

CDR3 protein: CASSQLAGQSNQPQHF
V gene: TRBV4-1
D gene: .
J gene: TRBJ1-5

CDR3 protein: CASSLSNRGYKQYF
V gene: TRBV28
D gene: TRBD1
J gene: TRBJ2-7

CDR3 protein: CASSFVQGAGSPLHF
V gene: TRBV7-9
D gene: TRBD1
J gene: TRBJ1-6

CDR3 protein: CASGGVYNEQFF
V gene: TRBV12-3/TRBV12-4
D gene: TRBD2
J gene: TRBJ2-1

CDR3 protein: CASQVGGEAFF
V gene: TRBV6-5
D gene: .
J gene: TRBJ1-1

CDR3 protein: CASSLGAVNTEAFF
V gene: TRBV5-1
D gene: .
J gene: TRBJ1-1

CDR3 protein: CATSGLTGPGIYGYTF
V gene: TRBV24-1
D gene: .
J gene: TRBJ1-2

CDR3 protein: CASSQDDSNQPQHF
V gene: TRBV4-1
D gene: .
J gene: TRBJ1-5

CDR3 protein: CASSRQPNSNQPQHF
V gene: TRBV7-8
D gene: .
J gene: TRBJ1-5